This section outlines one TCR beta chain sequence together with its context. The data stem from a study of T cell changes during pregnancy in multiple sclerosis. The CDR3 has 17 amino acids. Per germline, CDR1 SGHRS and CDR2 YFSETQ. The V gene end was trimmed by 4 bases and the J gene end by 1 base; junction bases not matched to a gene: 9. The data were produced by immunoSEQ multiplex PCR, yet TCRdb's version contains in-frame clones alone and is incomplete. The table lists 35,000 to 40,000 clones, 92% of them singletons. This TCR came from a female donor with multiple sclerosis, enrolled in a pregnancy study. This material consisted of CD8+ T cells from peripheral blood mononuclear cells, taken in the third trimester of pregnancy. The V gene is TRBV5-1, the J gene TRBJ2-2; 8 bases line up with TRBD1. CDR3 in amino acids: CASSTPPGQVNTGELFF. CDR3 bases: TGCGCCAGCAGCACGCCACCGGGACAGGTGAACACCGGGGAGCTGTTTTTT.